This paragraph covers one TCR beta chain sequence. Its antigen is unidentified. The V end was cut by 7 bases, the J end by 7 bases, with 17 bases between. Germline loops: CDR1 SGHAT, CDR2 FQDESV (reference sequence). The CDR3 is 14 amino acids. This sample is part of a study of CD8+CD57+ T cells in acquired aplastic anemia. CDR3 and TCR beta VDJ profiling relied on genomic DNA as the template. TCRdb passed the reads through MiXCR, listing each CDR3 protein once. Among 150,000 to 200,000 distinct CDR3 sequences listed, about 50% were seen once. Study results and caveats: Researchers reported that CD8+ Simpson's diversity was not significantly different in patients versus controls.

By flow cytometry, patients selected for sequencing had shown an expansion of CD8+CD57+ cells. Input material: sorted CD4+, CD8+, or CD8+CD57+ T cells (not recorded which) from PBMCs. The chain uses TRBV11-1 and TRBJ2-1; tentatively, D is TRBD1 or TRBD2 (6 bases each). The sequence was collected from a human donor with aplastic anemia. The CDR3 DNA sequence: TGTGCCAGCACCCTCGGGGGCGGCGAAAATGAGCAGTTCTTC. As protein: CASTLGGGENEQFF.